Listed here are 14 T cell receptor beta chains from one sample, sequenced in a study of blood T cell repertoires in COVID-19. Profiled with immunoSEQ multiplex PCR; TCRdb holds only in-frame clones, not every one. The table records fewer than 500,000 clones, around 88% of them present only once. Sequencing was performed on peripheral blood. The origin of the receptors is a woman in her twenties or thirties with acute or convalescent COVID-19.

This clone was observed a single time. This CDR3 is also generated by other DNA sequences in the sample. This chain uses TRBV5-1 with TRBJ2-3; D remains ambiguous. The germline gives CDR1 SGHRS, CDR2 YFSETQ. Trimming removed 0 bases at V and 0 bases at J, with 8 bases between. CDR3 length: 15 residues. For the CDR3, the DNA is TGCGCCAGCAGCTTGGGACTTACTAGCACAGATACGCAGTATTTT. Translating gives CASSLGLTSTDTQYF.

In DNA form, the CDR3 reads TGTGCCACCAGCAGCAGACAGGGGGCGTTCTACAATGAGCAGTTCTTC. Protein: CATSSRQGAFYNEQFF. The chain carries TRBV15 and TRBJ2-1; 10 bases agree with TRBD1. CDR3 length equals 16 residues. Germline-derived CDR1 and CDR2 are LNHNV and YYDKDF (reference sequence). V lost 3 bases and J lost 3; bases outside the gene matches: 5.

This chain uses TRBV9 with TRBJ2-5; possible D gene TRBD2, 6 bases. Germline loops: CDR1 SGDLS, CDR2 YYNGEE. Trimming took 2 bases from V and 4 from J, leaving 12 bases between them. CDR3 length: 14 residues. CDR3: CASSVWGVSETQYF. The CDR3 DNA is TGTGCCAGCAGCGTCTGGGGGGTATCAGAGACCCAGTACTTC.

The CDR3 DNA sequence: TGCGCCAGCAGCCAAACGGGACAGAATAATTCACCCCTCCACTTT. This codes for CASSQTGQNNSPLHF. This chain links TRBV4-1 with TRBJ1-6; 7 bases map to TRBD1. The V segment lost 2 bases and the J segment 5 bases; nucleotides outside the gene matches: 3. The germline V gene encodes CDR1 MGHRA and CDR2 YSYEKL. CDR3 length: 15 residues.

Remarks on this clone: An end of the junction differs from the germline gene, which may be a read error. The chain links TRBV28 to TRBJ1-5; perhaps TRBD1 as D (6 bases). CDR1 and CDR2 from the germline V gene are MDHEN and SYDVKM. This CDR3 comprises 13 residues. CDR3 DNA: TGTGCCTGCAGCTCTGGGGGCGTTCAGCCCCAGCATTTT. It encodes CACSSGGVQPQHF.

The V call is TRBV2, the J call TRBJ2-5, with 8 bases matching TRBD2. The CDR3 sequence is 16 residues long. Germline assignment: CDR1 SNHLY and CDR2 FYNNEI. V lost 11 bases, J lost 4 bases, and 18 bases stayed unmatched. CDR3 sequence (DNA): TGTGCCTTAAGGAGGAGGAGCGGGGGCTCGAGAGAGACCCAGTACTTC. Translated, it gives CALRRRSGGSRETQYF.

This clone was observed a single time. V and J are TRBV6-5 and TRBJ2-1; D gene uncertain. Germline lookup yields CDR1 MNHEY and CDR2 SVGAGI. CDR3 length equals 11 residues. The V gene lost 10 bases and the J gene lost 10 bases, with 14 bases spanning the gap. The CDR3 protein is CATRLNQEQFF. DNA of the CDR3: TGTGCCACGCGACTTAACCAGGAGCAGTTCTTC.

The chain joins TRBV3-1 (or the pseudogene TRBV3-2) to TRBJ2-5; TRBD1 matches 8 bases. Trimming at V came to 1 base and at J to 4 bases, leaving 11 bases not matched to a gene. This CDR3 comprises 17 residues. Germline CDR1 is LGHDT and CDR2 is YNNKEL (reference sequence). The CDR3 DNA sequence: TGTGCCAGCAGCCAAGCGGAATTCAGGGGGCGCGGAGAGACCCAGTACTTC. Translation gives CASSQAEFRGRGETQYF.

There are many counts of this clone. J is TRBJ1-2 and V is TRBV5-6, with D possibly TRBD1 on 5 matching bases. This CDR3 spans 13 amino acids. The V and J ends lost 0 bases and 8 bases respectively, with 11 bases between them. Germline V lookup: CDR1 SGHDT, CDR2 YYEEEE. DNA of the CDR3: TGTGCCAGCAGCTTGGGCAGGGTCGGCGGCTACACCTTC. Its protein is CASSLGRVGGYTF.

The CDR3 DNA sequence: TGTGCCAGCAGCCGTAAGCTCCTACTCGGGGGTGGGACAGATACGCAGTATTTT. Protein: CASSRKLLLGGGTDTQYF. J is TRBJ2-3 and V is TRBV3-1 (or the pseudogene TRBV3-2); TRBD2 is a possible D gene (6 bases). This CDR3 is 18 amino acids long. V was cut by 4 bases and J by 3 bases, with 23 bases left in between. Germline CDR1 LGHDT, CDR2 YNNKEL (reference sequence).

This clone was detected only a few times. The V and J genes are TRBV30 and TRBJ2-7, with D possibly TRBD1 on 6 matching bases. The CDR3 loop spans 12 amino acids. Germline lookup yields CDR1 GTSNPN and CDR2 SVGIG (reference sequence). V was pared by 4 bases and J by 5 bases, with 12 bases between. CDR3 amino acids: CAWISYRDEQYF. DNA for the CDR3: TGTGCCTGGATTAGTTACAGGGACGAGCAGTACTTC.

This clone was found once. The chain combines TRBV25-1 with TRBJ2-5; D possibly corresponds to TRBD1 (6 bases). The CDR3 loop spans 15 amino acids. Trimming pared 1 base from V and 3 bases from J, leaving 12 bases between. Germline-derived CDR1 and CDR2 are MGHDK and SYGVNS. CDR3 sequence (DNA): TGTGCCAGCAGTGAATTCCCGGGACAAGAAGAGACCCAGTACTTC. Translated, it gives CASSEFPGQEETQYF.

The genes are TRBV3-1 (or the pseudogene TRBV3-2) and TRBJ1-6, with D maybe TRBD1 (5 bases). V gave up 0 bases and J gave up 9 bases, with 12 bases separating them. This CDR3 is built from 15 residues. Germline lookup yields CDR1 LGHDT and CDR2 YNNKEL (reference sequence). The CDR3 here is CASSQERGWGSPLHF. CDR3 DNA sequence: TGTGCCAGCAGCCAAGAGCGGGGCTGGGGTTCACCCCTCCACTTT.

This clone has a count of ten or more. The chain has TRBV7-2 and TRBJ2-1; TRBD2 agrees at 7 bases. There are 14 residues in the CDR3. Germline V gene lookup returns CDR1 SGHTA and CDR2 FQGNSA. With 5 bases clipped from V and 10 bases from J, the junction kept 11 bases outside the gene matches. The CDR3 coding sequence is TGTGCCAGCAGCCGGTGGGGGGGTCTCATGGAGCAGTTCTTC. The encoded protein is CASSRWGGLMEQFF.